These 6 T cell receptor beta chains share one sample of origin, sequenced in a study of human T cells and chemical hapten exposure (dated by TCRdb to about 2021). Library generation was performed with 5' RACE. Sequenced using an Illumina MiSeq. TCRdb's own reprocessing of the public reads used fastp at Q25 and MiXCR and kept productive beta chains. Every entry covers one CDR3 protein and lists the most common genes and DNA from its rows. The sample includes 120,000 to 150,000 distinct CDR3 sequences, with 4.1% observed a single time. Of the sample, about 1.3% is held by the ten largest clones. Total RNA was extracted from unfractionated whole blood that had been collected in Tempus Blood RNA tubes. These receptors were collected from a female donor in good health.

V gene TRBV5-5 combines with J gene TRBJ2-3, with TRBD1 identical over 7 bases. Germline V CDR1 and CDR2: SGHKS, YYEKEE (reference sequence). The V segment lost 2 bases and the J segment 0 bases; nucleotides outside the gene matches: 3. The CDR3 length is 15 residues. The CDR3, as DNA: TGTGCCAGCAGCTTCGACAGGGTTAGCACAGATACGCAGTATTTT. Amino acid sequence: CASSFDRVSTDTQYF.

This clonotype was counted many times. The gene calls are TRBV2 and TRBJ2-3; 10 bases map to TRBD2. Germline values: CDR1 SNHLY, CDR2 FYNNEI. V gave up 11 bases and J gave up 3 bases; unmatched junction bases: 5. The CDR3 has 13 amino acids. CDR3 loop: CAGEAGGTDTQYF. CDR3 in DNA: TGTGCCGGAGAAGCGGGGGGGACAGATACGCAGTATTTT.

Ten or more counts support this clonotype. J is TRBJ2-1 and V is TRBV10-3; 9 bases are shared with TRBD1. V gave up 5 bases and J gave up 10 bases; unmatched junction bases: 6. CDR1 and CDR2 (germline): ENHRY, SYGVKD. There are 13 residues in the CDR3. CDR3 in amino acids: CAISSGQGYEQFF. The CDR3 bases are TGTGCCATCAGTTCCGGACAGGGGTACGAGCAGTTCTTC.

This clonotype was detected ten times or more. The CDR3 nucleotides are TGCAGTGCTAGAGAGGGACAGGCGAAAACTGAAGCTTTCTTT. As protein: CSAREGQAKTEAFF. The chain couples TRBV20-1 to TRBJ1-1; TRBD1 aligns across 8 bases. The CDR3 runs 14 residues. CDR1 is DFQATT and CDR2 is SNEGSKA in the germline V gene (reference sequence). The ends lost 0 bases at V and 5 bases at J; junction bases unmatched: 5.

This clonotype showed up many times. V usage is TRBV5-8 and J usage is TRBJ2-3, with a tentative D call TRBD1 (7 bases). V was trimmed by 4 bases and J by 8 bases, leaving 20 bases between them. The CDR3 runs 15 residues. CDR1 is SGHTS and CDR2 is YDEGEE in the germline V gene. For the CDR3, the DNA is TGTGCCAGCAGCCCGGGACAGTGGGGACTGGGTACGCAGTATTTT. This codes for CASSPGQWGLGTQYF.

This clonotype was seen a handful of times. This chain uses TRBV5-1 with TRBJ2-5; TRBD2 aligns across 10 bases. This CDR3 comprises 14 residues. Germline trimming cut 6 bases from V and 5 bases from J; bases unmatched to any gene: 7. Looked up from germline, CDR1 is SGHRS and CDR2 is YFSETQ. The CDR3 sequence is CASNGLADGETQYF. The CDR3 coding sequence is TGCGCCAGCAACGGACTAGCGGACGGGGAGACCCAGTACTTC.